The clone carrying this T cell receptor (beta chain) was seen a single time. Its antigen is currently unknown. The PCR was carried out with 60 Vbeta primers and 13 Jbeta primers. The protocol was immunoSEQ multiplex PCR, while the TCRdb copy is restricted to in-frame clones and leaves out a portion. The sample consists of 120,000 or so clones, more than 70% of them appearing once. CDR1 is SGHRS and CDR2 is YFSETQ in the germline V gene. The V segment lost 2 bases and the J segment 7 bases; nucleotides outside the gene matches: 5. This CDR3 spans 13 amino acids. This sample stems from a study of cytomegalovirus exposure and HLA in healthy donors. The overall study: Unique TCRs from HLA-typed donors, about 85 million of them, were held in an early data release.

Notes on the study in general: In a later analysis, specific HLA alleles were associated with 15,000 to 20,000 TCR beta sequences at a 0.05 false discovery rate. The authors assumed roughly uniform sequencing depth across donors for presence/absence analyses.

The chain uses TRBV5-1 and TRBJ1-1, with 7 positions matching TRBD1. This TCR derives from a man aged 50 to 60 in good health and CMV-seropositive. The sequenced sample was PBMCs. As DNA, the CDR3 is TGCGCCAGCAGCTTCGAGACAGGGCGTGAAGCTTTCTTT. Protein: CASSFETGREAFF.